This note documents a single TCR beta chain sequence. This clone's antigen is unknown. Base quality data are lacking; no much larger clone is found one base away. This specimen comes from a study of T cell repertoires and HLA-DP antigens (dated by TCRdb to between 2017 and 2018). In terms of the full investigation: Using HeLa cells transduced to present allogeneic HLA-DP, the study set up an in vitro model of CD4+ T cell alloreactivity. One alloantigen differed from self by one peptide-binding groove amino acid, whereas the other differed by ten, modelling structurally similar versus dissimilar alloantigens. Of the three donors, two were male and one was female, and their ages ranged from the 18-to-29 age band up to the 60-to-69 age band. On average, approximately 0.2 ug of DNA went in for sorted CD137+CD4+ samples, versus about 1,100 ng for pre-culture CD4+ samples. Study-wide findings and limitations: The study was limited by having only three donors, by relying on a non-physiological HeLa antigen-presenting system, and by using total CD4+ responder cells. Clonality of sorted CD137+ cells was similar against both alloantigens (approximately 0.4) and much higher than in pre-culture samples (about 0.04). Average cumulative frequency of clones undetected before culture was about 35% against one allele and about 46% against the other. Separate analysis of naive and memory CD4+ repertoires was not performed.

Untouched CD4+ T cells were isolated from Ficoll-separated PBMC by magnetic bead negative selection, reaching an average purity of roughly 98%. Untouched CD4+ T cells were isolated from Ficoll-separated PBMC with magnetic beads, reaching about 97.7% purity with negligible CD8+ contamination. Peripheral blood mononuclear cells came from the buffy coats of a few healthy blood donors. Each of the three donors was CMV seronegative. Genomic DNA was extracted with the DNeasy Blood & Tissue Kit. Genomic DNA from sorted CD137+CD4+ cells and from pre-culture CD4+ baseline samples of each subject was subjected to TCRB sequencing. TCRB CDR3 regions were amplified with the immunoSEQ multiplex PCR using forward primers for 54 TRBV segments and reverse primers for 13 TRBJ segments. Pre-culture CD4+ samples were sequenced at deep resolution with a target of hundreds of thousands of T cell genomes. Sequencing of the amplicons was done on an Illumina HiSeq System, giving 87 bp reads that spanned the CDR3. In the original analysis: PCR and sequencing errors in the reads were corrected, and CDR3 regions were defined by aligning to IMGT reference sequences. Template and unique rearrangement counts were estimated using synthetic template pools. Clonality was computed by subtracting Pielou's evenness from 1. Richness was estimated with the Daley-Smith estimator. Repertoire overlap was measured with Morisita's index. A clone counted as low-abundance if it appeared in cultured samples but went undetected in the pre-culture repertoire of the same donor. This immuneACCESS table, as held by TCRdb, lists in-frame sequences with V and J called but not all clones. Of the missing ones, under half trace to an unresolved V gene in checked studies; the others have no known cause. The DNA gave D and trimming, while V, J and clone size come from that table. Within this sample are approximately 86,000 clones, with about nine tenths of them counted one time only. The leading ten clones occupy about 1.7% of the sample.

CDR1 and CDR2, per the germline V gene (reference sequence), are SGHNT and YYREEE. The CDR3 has 15 amino acids, counting the end cysteine and phenylalanine. Of the read, only the CDR3 DNA is kept; its 45 bases are in frame from base 1. V and J are truncated by 2 bases and 2 bases respectively, leaving an intervening sequence of 10 bases. The sequence derives from a man between 45 and 60 years old in good health and CMV-seronegative. The chain is made from TRBV5-4 and TRBJ2-2; a confident D gene designation cannot be given. The sample taken for sequencing was CD4+ T cells from PBMCs. The DNA sequence is TGTGCCAGCAGCTTAAGACAAACTAACACCGGGGAGCTGTTTTTT. Its amino acids are CASSLRQTNTGELFF.